This T cell receptor beta chain stems from a study of OX40 agonist ivuxolimab in advanced cancers. Study results and caveats: Still undetermined is the antigen specificity of the expanded peripheral T cells.

Comments on this clone: Its antigen is unknown. This sample includes further DNA sequences coding for the same CDR3.

The CDR3 runs 12 residues. The V gene's germline CDR1 is SGHRS and CDR2 YFSETQ. V was cut by 5 bases and J by 3 bases, with 8 bases left in between. Measured with immunoSEQ multiplex PCR; TCRdb has only the in-frame clones, and not every one. The data show 50,000 to 65,000 clones, roughly four fifths seen once. Sequencing used CD4+ or CD8+ T cells sorted from blood, obtained in a trial of the OX40 agonist ivuxolimab. This clonotype originated in an adult with an advanced solid tumor such as melanoma, head and neck, liver or kidney cancer. The chain recombines TRBV5-1 with TRBJ1-1; D not certain. The DNA of the CDR3 is TGCGCCAGCAGGCGCGGGGACACTGAAGCTTTCTTT. It yields the protein CASRRGDTEAFF.